This T cell receptor beta chain was sequenced for a study of tumor and adjacent non-tumor tissue in lung cancer. About the study: The patients, approximately 9 men and 5 women, were roughly 30 to 80 with stage I to III disease.

As to this clonotype: Antigen: not known. This CDR3 is missing its conserved last phenylalanine or tryptophan, likely due to a read error.

This sample's RNA came from whole unsorted tissue. Newly diagnosed lung cancer patients had thoracic surgery in China, August–late 2014, without prior chemotherapy. General study findings and limits: Top 100 clones took a larger repertoire share in normal lung.

A modified ARM-PCR protocol with three rounds of nested PCR amplified TCRbeta. TCRdb called the multiplex PCR reads again in MiXCR, with one record for every CDR3 protein. The repertoire has fewer than 85,000 distinct CDR3 sequences, roughly 73% of them found once; the top ten carry approximately 28%. The length of the CDR3 is 14 residues. Per germline, CDR1 SGHRS and CDR2 YFSETQ. This receptor was obtained from a man in his sixties with non-small cell lung cancer. Material: lung tumor tissue. V and J are TRBV5-1 and TRBJ2-5; no clear D gene. The CDR3 reads CASNSTAGLETQYL. The CDR3 nucleotides are TGTGCCAGCAACTCGACTGCAGGCCTCGAGACCCAGTACCTC.